This T cell receptor beta chain was profiled in a study of human T cells and chemical hapten exposure (dated by TCRdb to the early 2020s). With regard to the full study: For sensitization, 2% DPC in acetone was applied to a roughly 2 cm by roughly 2 cm area of upper inner arm skin. The patient cohort, mostly female, included alopecia areata with under or over 50% scalp involvement, alopecia totalis and alopecia universalis. Weekly therapeutic DPC doses were additionally applied to the scalp of patients throughout the roughly 26-week study period. Libraries were pooled for sequencing, and per-sample TCR yields varied mainly because of small differences in library volumes within the pool. The study tracked peripheral blood TCR repertoire changes in vivo during primary and secondary sensitization to the hapten diphenylcyclopropenone (DPC) in alopecia patients. Patient blood was sampled pre-sensitization (week 0) and at 2, 6 and about 24 weeks after DPC sensitization. Under 30 alopecia patients gave blood for TCR sequencing at one to four time points (pre-sensitization, 2, 6 and 24 weeks). Patch testing was performed on the upper back with Finn chambers containing 0.01% DPC, and the patch tests were scored after 6 days according to International Contact Dermatitis Research Group standards.

Reading the germline V gene gives CDR1 MNHEY and CDR2 SVGAGI. Inclusive of the bounding cysteine and phenylalanine, the CDR3 is 14 residues long. Only the CDR3 portion is preserved as DNA: 42 bases, with reading frame beginning at the first base. V and J are truncated by 7 bases and 1 base respectively, leaving an intervening sequence of 13 bases. Sample time point, as interpreted from the label and publication: patch test 2, 6 weeks after DPC sensitization. According to the study, the label for this sample's treatment or condition signals: therapeutic diphenylcyclopropenone sensitization with weekly scalp DPC. Blood at each patch-test visit was drawn before the patch test was applied. Eligible patients were aged 18 to 70, diagnosed with alopecia, deemed suitable for DPC therapy, and excluded if pregnant. Total RNA was extracted from unfractionated whole blood collected in Tempus Blood RNA tubes.

Receptors were amplified or captured by RACE. The data were produced on a NextSeq 500. Library preparation attached unique molecular identifiers to individual cDNA molecules for quantitative, reproducible TCR counting. Both TCR alpha and TCR beta chains were sequenced from each blood RNA sample. In the paper's pipeline: A median of about 87,000 TCRs per sample was observed, with a range of roughly 20,000 to 750,000. The Decombinator software suite was used to annotate V, J and CDR3 in the TCR reads. To make PS versus PT1 abundance plots, every sample was subsampled to the same number of TCRs (28,000). TCRs were defined as expanded if absent before sensitization and observed at least eight times at the 2-week time point. TCRdb trimmed the raw reads at Q25, called clones with MiXCR and kept productive beta chains. Records with the same CDR3 protein are collapsed into one entry carrying the most frequent genes and DNA. These V and J calls rely on TCRdb rather than the paper's analysis. A total of about 78,000 distinct CDR3 sequences appear in this sample, 8.5% of them only once. Jointly, the top ten make up under 3.5% of the sample.

On this clonotype itself: Its antigen has not been determined. One base away there is no much larger clone; base qualities are not given.

Study-level results and caveats: A positive correlation was found between the number of PT1 expanded TCRs and patch test score, with significance reached at thresholds 8, 16 and 32 but not 4. Repeated subsampling changed both the strength of the expansion versus patch-test correlation and the threshold at which that correlation became significant. The number of TCRs above 1 in 1000 frequency did not change with DPC sensitization; there was no evidence of global repertoire structure alterations. Expanded TCRs formed significantly more large CDR3 similarity clusters than pre-sensitization or healthy control sets, consistent with antigen-driven responses. Because all patients had alopecia, a presumed autoimmune disease, the immune response of the patients might differ from that of healthy individuals.

Recombination linked TRBV6-5 to TRBJ2-5, and perhaps TRBD2 as D gene, on 5 matching bases. The clonotype was recovered from a woman aged 50 to 65 with alopecia areata. Some clones in this sample may be carry-over from other donors' samples. The specimen was whole blood, collected in connection with sensitization to the hapten diphenylcyclopropenone (DPC). The bases read TGTGCCAGCATGGACTCAAGCACCCAAGAGACCCAGTACTTC. Its translation is CASMDSSTQETQYF.